The next 24 T cell receptor beta chains were all read from a single sample in a study of shared clonotypes between healthy human individuals. Libraries were prepared by immunoSEQ multiplex PCR; TCRdb keeps only in-frame clonotypes and omits some of them. The profile covers roughly 1,100,000 clones, with around 75% appearing a single time and about 1.5% taken by the ten largest. The sequenced sample consisted of memory CD4+ T cells sorted from blood. Subset indicated: CD45RA-negative fraction. The receptor set was obtained from a man younger than 35 in good health.

The rearrangement joins TRBV27 to TRBJ1-6; TRBD1 is a possible D gene (6 bases). Trimming cost V 6 bases and J 5 bases, with 11 bases left between them. Germline CDR1 is MNHEY and CDR2 is SMNVEV (reference sequence). This CDR3 region has 14 residues. CDR3 sequence reads: CASRKGQNNSPLHF. As DNA, the CDR3 is TGTGCCAGCAGAAAAGGACAGAATAATTCACCCCTCCACTTT.

This chain uses TRBV30 with TRBJ1-1; no firm D call. The length of the CDR3 is 13 residues. The germline V gene encodes CDR1 GTSNPN and CDR2 SVGIG (reference sequence). V shed 0 bases and J shed 8 bases, with 13 bases lying between them. In nucleotides, the CDR3 is TGTGCCTGGAGTGTTAGAATCGCAGGCGAAGCTTTCTTT. Translated: CAWSVRIAGEAFF.

The V and J genes are TRBV2 and TRBJ1-2, with no clear D. The CDR3 spans 14 residues. CDR1 and CDR2 (germline): SNHLY, FYNNEI. Between the trimmed V and J ends, which lost 7 bases and 2 bases, there was a span of 14 bases. The CDR3 is CASKEGQRNYGYTF. Written as DNA, the CDR3 is TGTGCCAGCAAGGAGGGTCAACGAAACTATGGCTACACCTTC. Full variable domain (outside the CDR3, taken from reference TRBV2 and TRBJ1-2): EPEVTQTPSHQVTQMGQEVILRCVPISNHLYFYWYRQILGQKVEFLVSFYNNEISEKSEIFDDQFSVERPDGSNFTLKIRSTKLEDSAMYFCASKEGQRNYGYTFGSGTRLTVV.

The V and J genes are TRBV6-1 and TRBJ1-6, with D possibly being TRBD1 (6 bases). V was cut by 5 bases and J by 6 bases, with 11 bases left in between. Germline values: CDR1 MNHNS, CDR2 SASEGT. The CDR3 loop spans 14 amino acids. The chain's CDR3 is CASSSRTANSPLHF. The CDR3 bases are TGTGCCAGCAGTTCTAGGACAGCTAATTCACCCCTCCACTTT.

The chain has TRBV6-1 and TRBJ1-2, with 8 positions matching TRBD1. The CDR3 has 13 residues. Trimming removed 3 bases from V and 13 bases from J; junction bases left unmatched: 10. The germline V gene encodes CDR1 MNHNS and CDR2 SASEGT. In nucleotides, the CDR3 is TGTGCCAGCAGTGAGACCCAGGACAGGGCCCTCACCTTC. The encoded protein is CASSETQDRALTF.

The CDR3 coding sequence is TGTGCTAGTGGTTTCTCAGGGACAGATACGCAGTATTTT. The encoded protein is CASGFSGTDTQYF. The rearrangement joins TRBV12-5 to TRBJ2-3, with D maybe TRBD1 (5 bases). The V gene lost 3 bases and the J gene lost 3 bases, with 7 bases spanning the gap. This CDR3 has 13 residues. Germline-derived CDR1 and CDR2 are LGHNT and FRNRAP.

This clone has ten or more counts. J is TRBJ2-2 and V is TRBV5-4; TRBD2 matches 11 bases. The CDR3 spans 17 residues. Germline assignment: CDR1 SGHNT and CDR2 YYREEE (reference sequence). The ends lost 4 bases at V and 0 bases at J; junction bases unmatched: 5. Here the CDR3 DNA reads TGTGCCAGCAGCCCAGGGACTAGCGGAGCGAACACCGGGGAGCTGTTTTTT. This translates into CASSPGTSGANTGELFF.

The V call is TRBV2, the J call TRBJ1-5, with 8 bases matching TRBD1. CDR3 length equals 15 residues. The V segment lost 5 bases and the J segment 6 bases; nucleotides outside the gene matches: 9. Germline V gives CDR1 SNHLY, CDR2 FYNNEI. The CDR3 region has the DNA TGTGCCAGCAGTCCCACGACAGGGGTAGCTCAGCCCCAGCATTTT. Residues: CASSPTTGVAQPQHF.

This clone was seen only a few times. The genes are TRBV2 and TRBJ2-4; the D is unclear. Germline lookup yields CDR1 SNHLY and CDR2 FYNNEI. The CDR3 is 12 residues long. The ends were cut back, 3 bases at V and 8 bases at J, with 8 bases in the middle. The CDR3 nucleotides are TGTGCCAGCAGTGACAGTTCAGACATTCAGTACTTC. Protein: CASSDSSDIQYF.

The chain uses TRBV30 and TRBJ2-5, with 7 bases lining up with TRBD2. CDR1 GTSNPN and CDR2 SVGIG come from the germline V gene (reference sequence). The CDR3 has 15 residues. The V segment lost 3 bases and the J segment 4 bases; nucleotides outside the gene matches: 11. The DNA of the CDR3 is TGTGCCTGGAGGGAAGGCGGGAGAGGGCGAGAGACCCAGTACTTC. Protein sequence: CAWREGGRGRETQYF.

This chain joins TRBV7-8 and TRBJ2-5; D remains unclear. Per germline, CDR1 SGHVS and CDR2 FQNEAQ. The CDR3 covers 15 residues. Trimming cost V 5 bases and J 3 bases, with 16 bases left between them. The CDR3: CASSPLSGLKETQYF. DNA for the CDR3: TGTGCCAGCAGCCCTCTTAGTGGCCTGAAAGAGACCCAGTACTTC.

This sequence joins TRBV10-3 and TRBJ1-2; TRBD1 matches at 7 bases. The CDR3 length is 16 residues. Germline values: CDR1 ENHRY, CDR2 SYGVKD. Trimming cost V 6 bases and J 6 bases; bases outside gene matches: 16. As DNA, the CDR3 is TGTGCCATCAGGAACAACGCCGGACAGGACCGGGATGGCTACACCTTC. Translated: CAIRNNAGQDRDGYTF.

The CDR3 here is CASKGQGSDTQYF. The CDR3 DNA sequence: TGTGCCAGCAAGGGACAGGGGTCAGATACGCAGTATTTT. J is TRBJ2-3 and V is TRBV2, with 10 bases identical to TRBD1. Germline trimming cut 7 bases from V and 4 bases from J; bases unmatched to any gene: 2. The germline CDR1 and CDR2 sequences are SNHLY and FYNNEI. The CDR3 is made up of 13 amino acids.

The V gene is TRBV19, the J gene TRBJ2-5; possibly TRBD1 for D (6 bases). Looked up from germline, CDR1 is LNHDA and CDR2 is SQIVND (reference sequence). V was clipped by 7 bases and J by 2 bases, with 11 bases between them. The CDR3 is made up of 13 amino acids. CDR3 nucleotide sequence: TGTGCCAGTACTCCCGACAGGCAAGAGACCCAGTACTTC. This translates into CASTPDRQETQYF.

The chain couples TRBV7-2 to TRBJ2-5; unclear D gene. The length of the CDR3 is 13 residues. Trimming left V 5 bases short and J 5 bases short, with 12 bases between. The germline gives CDR1 SGHTA, CDR2 FQGNSA. This chain's CDR3 is CASSRKVGETQYF. The CDR3 region has the DNA TGTGCCAGCAGCCGCAAGGTGGGGGAGACCCAGTACTTC.

This clone was detected a few times. The rearrangement joins TRBV2 to TRBJ1-2; D is possibly TRBD1 (5 bases). The germline gives CDR1 SNHLY, CDR2 FYNNEI. V lost 3 bases, J lost 2 bases, and 10 bases lay in between. This CDR3 has 14 residues. CDR3 nucleotide sequence: TGTGCCAGCAGTGACGACAGAGTAAACTATGGCTACACCTTC. Its protein product is CASSDDRVNYGYTF.

This clone showed up just once. The V and J genes are TRBV5-6 and TRBJ1-6; D gene uncertain. Germline assignment: CDR1 SGHDT and CDR2 YYEEEE. CDR3 length: 18 amino acids. Trimming took off 0 bases at V and 0 bases at J, with 13 bases between the two ends. CDR3 DNA sequence: TGTGCCAGCAGCTTGGGGCCGCCGGAGAGCTCCTATAATTCACCCCTCCACTTT. It specifies CASSLGPPESSYNSPLHF.

V gene TRBV2 combines with J gene TRBJ2-2; D might be TRBD1 (5 bases). The ends were cut back, 7 bases at V and 6 bases at J, with 12 bases in the middle. Per the germline V gene, CDR1 is SNHLY and CDR2 is FYNNEI. The CDR3 is made up of 13 amino acids. The CDR3 region has the DNA TGTGCCAGCATGGGGCAGGGCGCCGGGGAGCTGTTTTTT. Protein: CASMGQGAGELFF.

This clone was seen just once. The chain recombines TRBV28 with TRBJ1-6, with D possibly matching TRBD1 (5 bases). Germline assignment: CDR1 MDHEN and CDR2 SYDVKM. V lost 5 bases, J lost 8 bases, and 19 bases lay in between. The CDR3 extends over 16 amino acids. DNA for the CDR3: TGTGCCAGCAGTGACACAGAGAGGGGTTTGGATTCACCCCTCCACTTT. Encoded protein: CASSDTERGLDSPLHF.

This chain joins TRBV19 and TRBJ1-1; D gene ambiguous. V shed 5 bases and J shed 5 bases, with 12 bases lying between them. The CDR3 is 13 residues long. Germline V gene lookup returns CDR1 LNHDA and CDR2 SQIVND (reference sequence). This CDR3 is CASSWAGKTEAFF. CDR3 coding DNA: TGTGCCAGTAGTTGGGCGGGAAAAACTGAAGCTTTCTTT. The variable domain in full, with the rest retrieved from reference TRBV19 and TRBJ1-1, is DGGITQSPKYLFRKEGQNVTLSCEQNLNHDAMYWYRQDPGQGLRLIYYSQIVNDFQKGDIAEGYSVSREKKESFPLTVTSAQKNPTAFYLCASSWAGKTEAFFGQGTRLTVV.

The chain combines TRBV11-2 with TRBJ2-7, with TRBD1 matching over 9 bases. The junction had 3 bases not matched to a gene; V was cut back by 1 base and J by 2 bases. The CDR3 consists of 15 residues. CDR1 and CDR2 (germline): SGHAT, FQNNGV. CDR3 DNA sequence: TGTGCCAGCAGCTTAGGGACAGGGGTCGCCTACGAGCAGTACTTC. This translates into CASSLGTGVAYEQYF.

This clone has just a few counts. Distinct nucleotide sequences in the sample also encode this CDR3. The J gene is TRBJ1-1, the V gene TRBV9; maybe TRBD1 (5 bases). The germline V gene encodes CDR1 SGDLS and CDR2 YYNGEE. CDR3 length: 14 amino acids. Trimming shortened V by 2 bases and J by 1 base, and 9 bases separated the two germline ends. In DNA form, the CDR3 reads TGTGCCAGCAGCGTGGGGACGGGGAACACTGAAGCTTTCTTT. This gives the protein CASSVGTGNTEAFF.

The chain carries TRBV27 and TRBJ2-3; no clear D gene. Germline values: CDR1 MNHEY, CDR2 SMNVEV (reference sequence). V gave up 4 bases and J gave up 6 bases, with 8 bases separating them. The CDR3 runs to 12 residues. The CDR3 reads CASSSIGDTQYF. In DNA form, the CDR3 reads TGTGCCAGCAGTTCCATCGGGGATACGCAGTATTTT.

This chain connects TRBV6-1 to TRBJ2-7; 12 nucleotides agree with TRBD1. Per germline, CDR1 MNHNS and CDR2 SASEGT. J lost 6 bases, V lost 5 bases, and 5 bases had no gene match. The CDR3 spans 14 residues. CDR3 sequence: CASSTRDRGLEQYF. The CDR3 DNA reads TGTGCCAGCAGTACCCGGGACAGGGGGCTCGAGCAGTACTTC.